The 16 T cell receptor beta chains below come from one sample, sequenced in a study of spatial heterogeneity in lung cancer. This sample's time point: sample taken at primary tumor resection. Whole RNA, which was extracted from tumor, nontumor lung tissue or frozen PBMC, was sequenced without any cell sorting. TCRdb passed the 5' RACE reads through MiXCR, listing each CDR3 protein once. This sample has tens of thousands of distinct CDR3 sequences, with approximately 7% found just once. The material sequenced was PBMCs, taken at surgery. All receptors come from a female donor with early-stage non-small cell lung cancer.

Only one count was recorded for this clonotype. The chain links TRBV6-6 to TRBJ2-3, with 8 bases fitting TRBD2. V lost 2 bases and J lost 1; bases outside the gene matches: 11. The CDR3 runs to 18 residues. CDR1 MNHNY and CDR2 SVGAGI come from the germline V gene (reference sequence). In DNA form, the CDR3 reads TGTGCCAGCAGTTACAGGGGCTCAGAGCGGGGGCGCACAGATACGCAGTATTTT. It codes for CASSYRGSERGRTDTQYF.

The chain recombines TRBV9 with TRBJ2-7; 13 nucleotides line up with TRBD2. J was trimmed by 4 bases and V by 0 bases; bases with no gene match: 10. The CDR3 sequence is 18 residues long. Per the germline V gene, CDR1 is SGDLS and CDR2 is YYNGEE. DNA of the CDR3: TGTGCCAGCAGCGTAGCCCGCATACTAGCGGGGGGGCGATACGAGCAGTACTTC. It translates to CASSVARILAGGRYEQYF.

In its sample, this clonotype ranks as medium-sized. The gene calls are TRBV11-2 and TRBJ2-1, with D possibly TRBD2 on 5 matching bases. CDR3 size: 12 residues. Trimming pared 2 bases from V and 7 bases from J, leaving 6 bases between. Germline loops: CDR1 SGHAT, CDR2 FQNNGV. The CDR3 DNA follows: TGTGCCAGCAGCTTAATAGCGAATGAGCAGTTCTTC. It specifies CASSLIANEQFF. Together with reference TRBV11-2 and TRBJ2-1, the CDR3 gives the full variable domain: EAGVAQSPRYKIIEKRQSVAFWCNPISGHATLYWYQQILGQGPKLLIQFQNNGVVDDSQLPKDRFSAERLKGVDSTLKIQPAKLEDSAVYLCASSLIANEQFFGPGTRLTVL.

In this sample, this clonotype turned up many times. The CDR3 DNA reads TGCGCCAGCAAGGTTGGGACAGGCTCCTACAATGAGCAGTTCTTC. Amino acid sequence: CASKVGTGSYNEQFF. The chain recombines TRBV5-1 with TRBJ2-1; TRBD1 aligns across 8 bases. Losses at the gene ends were 6 bases for V and 0 bases for J; bases not matched to a gene: 5. The CDR3 is 15 residues long. CDR1 is SGHRS, CDR2 YFSETQ, per germline.

This clonotype was observed many times. The chain recombines TRBV6-2 or TRBV6-3 with TRBJ1-1; D is unclear. Trimming pared 5 bases from V and 5 bases from J, leaving 9 bases between. Germline assignment: CDR1 MNHEY and CDR2 SVGEGT. This CDR3 has 12 amino acids. For the CDR3, the DNA is TGTGCCAGCAGTGGCCTGAGGACTGAAGCTTTCTTT. Protein: CASSGLRTEAFF.

This clonotype came up many times. Written as DNA, the CDR3 is TGTGCCACCAGCTTAGGGACCTATGGCTACACCTTC. Translation: CATSLGTYGYTF. This chain uses TRBV15 with TRBJ1-2; tentative D call: TRBD1 (5 bases). V was clipped by 5 bases and J by 4 bases, with 8 bases between them. CDR3 length equals 12 residues. The germline gives CDR1 LNHNV, CDR2 YYDKDF (reference sequence).

The gene calls are TRBV7-9 and TRBJ1-2, with TRBD1 as a possible D gene (5 bases). Germline V gene lookup returns CDR1 SEHNR and CDR2 FQNEAQ (reference sequence). The CDR3 runs to 14 residues. V was shortened by 0 bases and J by 4 bases, with 9 bases between the two germline ends. In nucleotides, the CDR3 is TGTGCCAGCAGCTTAGCCAGGGCGGGCTATGGCTACACCTTC. Encoded protein: CASSLARAGYGYTF.

Worth noting for this clonotype: The junction shows a germline mismatch at one end, possibly a read error. This chain connects TRBV5-6 to TRBJ1-2; D gene unclear. Germline CDR1 SGHDT, CDR2 YYEEEE. The CDR3 is 13 amino acids. The CDR3 DNA reads TGTGCCAGCAGCTTGGATCTCGTATTGGGTCAGTCCTTC. It translates to CASSLDLVLGQSF.

This clonotype was counted only a few times. The rearrangement uses TRBV12-3 or TRBV12-4 and TRBJ1-1; D may be TRBD1 (5 bases). V was cut by 5 bases and J by 5 bases, with 15 bases left in between. The CDR3 totals 14 residues. The CDR3 DNA reads as TGTGCCAGCAGTCGACAGTCCGGAGGAACTGAAGCTTTCTTT. It yields the protein CASSRQSGGTEAFF.

This clonotype was counted once. This rearrangement joins TRBV7-2 to TRBJ2-3, with 7 positions matching TRBD1. Germline V gene sequence: CDR1 SGHTA, CDR2 FQGNSA. The CDR3 is made up of 14 amino acids. V was clipped by 7 bases and J by 6 bases; unmatched bases: 10. The CDR3 here is CASTRQGVGDTQYF. The CDR3 nucleotides are TGTGCCAGCACCCGACAGGGTGTTGGGGATACGCAGTATTTT.

CDR3 nucleotide sequence: TGTGCCAGCAGCGGGGGACTGACTAGCAATCAGCCCCAGCATTTT. It codes for CASSGGLTSNQPQHF. This sequence joins TRBV7-9 and TRBJ1-5; possible D gene TRBD1, 5 bases. The ends were cut back, 5 bases at V and 0 bases at J, with 11 bases in the middle. Germline CDR1 SEHNR, CDR2 FQNEAQ (reference sequence). This CDR3 is 15 amino acids long. Full variable domain (remainder filled in from reference TRBV7-9 and TRBJ1-5): DTGVSQNPRHKITKRGQNVTFRCDPISEHNRLYWYRQTLGQGPEFLTYFQNEAQLEKSRLLSDRFSAERPKGSFSTLEIQRTEQGDSAMYLCASSGGLTSNQPQHFGDGTRLSIL.

There are a few counts of this clonotype. The genes are TRBV29-1 and TRBJ2-7; D may be TRBD2 (6 bases). The CDR3 sequence is 11 residues long. The V end was cut by 7 bases, the J end by 2 bases, with 9 bases between. Germline values: CDR1 SQVTM, CDR2 ANQGSEA. The CDR3 loop is CSAGTPYEQYF. In nucleotides, the CDR3 is TGCAGCGCCGGGACTCCCTACGAGCAGTACTTC.

This clonotype was detected ten times or more. The chain joins TRBV20-1 to TRBJ2-7; D call uncertain. Trimming stripped 7 bases from V and 1 base from J, with 11 bases between. Germline V CDR1 and CDR2: DFQATT, SNEGSKA (reference sequence). The CDR3 sequence is 12 residues long. This CDR3 is CSVPKGSYEQYF. CDR3 DNA sequence: TGCAGTGTCCCTAAAGGGTCCTACGAGCAGTACTTC.

The genes are TRBV9 and TRBJ2-3, with TRBD2 matching over 11 bases. The CDR3 totals 15 residues. The J segment lost 11 bases and the V segment lost 3 bases, leaving 11 bases of the junction unmatched. The germline CDR1 and CDR2 sequences are SGDLS and YYNGEE. The CDR3 DNA sequence: TGTGCCAGCAGCGCGGGACTAGCGGAAACTAAAAGGCAGTATTTT. Encoded protein: CASSAGLAETKRQYF.

This clonotype was seen repeatedly, ten times or more. The gene calls are TRBV7-2 and TRBJ2-3, with TRBD1 matching 7 bases. The V segment lost 5 bases and the J segment 2 bases; nucleotides outside the gene matches: 7. This CDR3 region has 15 residues. Germline V gene lookup returns CDR1 SGHTA and CDR2 FQGNSA. CDR3 in DNA: TGTGCCAGCAGCGTACCGGGACAGACCACAGATACGCAGTATTTT. This sequence encodes CASSVPGQTTDTQYF.

Many counts were recorded for this clonotype. V gene TRBV23-1 combines with J gene TRBJ1-5; no definite D call. TRBV23-1 falls under the ORF class, with uncertain function. This CDR3 has 10 residues. V was clipped by 3 bases and J by 6 bases, with 0 bases between them. DNA of the CDR3: TGCGCCAGCAGTCATCAGCCCCAGCATTTT. It yields the protein CASSHQPQHF.